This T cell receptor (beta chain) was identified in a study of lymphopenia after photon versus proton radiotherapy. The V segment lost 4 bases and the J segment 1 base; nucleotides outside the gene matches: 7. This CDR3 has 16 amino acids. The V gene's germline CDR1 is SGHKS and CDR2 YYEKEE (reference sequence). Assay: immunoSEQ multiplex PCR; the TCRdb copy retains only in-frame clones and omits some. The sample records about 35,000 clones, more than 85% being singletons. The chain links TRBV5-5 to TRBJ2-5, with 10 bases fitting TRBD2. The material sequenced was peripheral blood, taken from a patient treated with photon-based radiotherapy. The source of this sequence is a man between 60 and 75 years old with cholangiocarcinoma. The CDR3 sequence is CASSPFVAGGQETQYF. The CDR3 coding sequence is TGTGCCAGCAGCCCTTTTGTAGCGGGGGGCCAAGAGACCCAGTACTTC.